This TCR beta chain was sequenced for a study of spatial heterogeneity in lung cancer. Study conclusions and caveats: Sequencing reached an estimated coverage of tumor T cells that was only 6.5% to 8% for alpha chains and 13% for beta chains. The study found that expanded intratumoral alpha and beta TCR counts tracked tumor mutation counts.

TCRdb re-derived calls from the 5' RACE reads in MiXCR, one entry per CDR3 protein. The data show around 420 distinct CDR3 sequences, with 33% seen just once and approximately 20% held by the top ten. Time point indicated: sample taken at primary tumor resection. Extraction of whole RNA from tumor, nontumor lung or frozen PBMC preceded unsorted sequencing. The CDR3 sequence is 14 residues long. Germline assignment: CDR1 MNHEY and CDR2 SVGAGI. V was cut by 5 bases and J by 10 bases, with 20 bases left in between. In the case of this clonotype: The antigen is not known. Because the library targeted alpha chains, this beta chain is an off-target read whose size means little.

The sequence was collected from a male donor with early-stage non-small cell lung cancer. V is TRBV6-5 and J is TRBJ1-2; perhaps TRBD1 as D (6 bases). Sequenced material: lung tumor tissue, taken at surgery. The CDR3 DNA reads as TGTGCCAGCAGTGCCCCTCCCGCGGGGGCCCCCTACACCTTC. Amino acid sequence: CASSAPPAGAPYTF.